Each of the 11 T cell receptor beta chains below was sequenced from the same sample in a study of blood T cell repertoires in COVID-19. Here immunoSEQ multiplex PCR was the method, and the copy in TCRdb shows in-frame clones only, minus some. The sample carries 450,000 to 500,000 clones, roughly 87% recorded once. The source material was PBMCs or T cells enriched from blood (not recorded which). These receptors all stem from a woman under 30 who had recovered from COVID-19.

This clone has just a few counts. The rearrangement uses TRBV7-9 and TRBJ1-2, with TRBD1 identical over 8 bases. The CDR3 covers 15 residues. J lost 2 bases, V lost 3 bases, and 5 bases had no gene match. Germline values: CDR1 SEHNR, CDR2 FQNEAQ (reference sequence). The CDR3 DNA follows: TGTGCCAGCAGCTTCGATAGGACAGGGAACTATGGCTACACCTTC. It yields the protein CASSFDRTGNYGYTF.

CDR3 nucleotide sequence: TGTGCCTGGAGTTATGACAGTTTCTCTGGAAACACCATATATTTT. This translates into CAWSYDSFSGNTIYF. The rearrangement joins TRBV30 to TRBJ1-3; D may be TRBD1 (5 bases). The CDR3 spans 15 residues. Deletions cut 2 bases from V and 0 bases from J, with 11 bases between. Germline V CDR1 and CDR2: GTSNPN, SVGIG (reference sequence).

This clone has at least ten counts. Other DNA sequences of this sample code for an identical CDR3. This chain links TRBV5-1 with TRBJ2-2, with D possibly matching TRBD2 (5 bases). V lost 0 bases to trimming and J lost 4 bases, with 10 bases between them. The germline gives CDR1 SGHRS, CDR2 YFSETQ. The CDR3 consists of 15 residues. The CDR3 region has the DNA TGCGCCAGCAGCTTGGGGACCCGGGGCACCGGGGAGCTGTTTTTT. This sequence encodes CASSLGTRGTGELFF. The full variable domain, with the rest looked up from reference TRBV5-1 and TRBJ2-2, is KAGVTQTPRYLIKTRGQQVTLSCSPISGHRSVSWYQQTPGQGLQFLFEYFSETQRNKGNFPGRFSGRQFSNSRSEMNVSTLELGDSALYLCASSLGTRGTGELFFGEGSRLTVL.

The chain uses TRBV2 and TRBJ1-6; no definite D call. Germline CDR1 is SNHLY and CDR2 is FYNNEI. The length of the CDR3 is 14 residues. V was cut by 6 bases and J by 0 bases, with 6 bases left in between. CDR3 region: CASRESSYNSPLHF. The CDR3 DNA is TGTGCCAGCAGGGAGAGCTCCTATAATTCACCCCTCCACTTT.

The chain employs TRBV7-9 and TRBJ2-7, with D perhaps TRBD1 (5 bases). The CDR3 length is 12 residues. Per germline, CDR1 SEHNR and CDR2 FQNEAQ (reference sequence). V lost 5 bases and J lost 1, with 6 bases in between. The CDR3, as DNA: TGTGCCAGCAGCAAGGGGTCCTACGAGCAGTACTTC. This encodes CASSKGSYEQYF.

The chain couples TRBV4-1 to TRBJ1-2; possibly TRBD1 for D (5 bases). Trimming removed 0 bases from V and 8 bases from J, with 22 bases in between. CDR1 and CDR2 from the germline V gene are MGHRA and YSYEKL. The CDR3 length is 17 residues. CDR3 sequence reads: CASSQDPTRAWGEGYTF. The CDR3 coding sequence is TGCGCCAGCAGCCAAGATCCCACCAGGGCCTGGGGCGAGGGCTACACCTTC.

The gene calls are TRBV5-1 and TRBJ2-7; 9 bases fit TRBD1. Unmatched junction bases numbered 12, after V lost 5 bases and J lost 3 bases. Germline V CDR1 and CDR2: SGHRS, YFSETQ. The CDR3 consists of 16 residues. The CDR3 DNA reads as TGCGCCAGCAGTTCTCGCCGGGACAGGGACCTCTACGAGCAGTACTTC. The encoded protein is CASSSRRDRDLYEQYF.

The chain uses TRBV29-1 and TRBJ1-5; D might be TRBD1 (6 bases). The germline V gene has CDR1 SQVTM and CDR2 ANQGSEA. The CDR3 spans 15 residues. Trimming removed 1 base at V and 2 bases at J, with 12 bases between. The DNA of the CDR3 is TGCAGCGTTGAAGTAGGGGCAGGGGGCAATCAGCCCCAGCATTTT. It is translated as CSVEVGAGGNQPQHF.

V gene TRBV6-1 combines with J gene TRBJ2-2; D is undetermined. This CDR3 is 14 amino acids long. Trimming removed 2 bases at V and 1 base at J, with 5 bases between. Germline V CDR1 and CDR2: MNHNS, SASEGT. CDR3 DNA sequence: TGTGCCAGCAGTGAATCCGTGAACACCGGGGAGCTGTTTTTT. Translation: CASSESVNTGELFF.

Points on this clone: In the same sample, other DNA sequences code for this CDR3. CDR3 loop: CASSIDRGYGYTF. CDR3 DNA sequence: TGTGCCAGTAGTATAGATAGAGGGTACGGCTACACCTTC. This chain links TRBV19 with TRBJ1-2; D is uncertain. Trimming left V 0 bases short and J 8 bases short, with 10 bases between. CDR3 length equals 13 residues. Germline lookup yields CDR1 LNHDA and CDR2 SQIVND (reference sequence).

The chain is built from TRBV23-1 and TRBJ2-5; possibly TRBD1 for D (6 bases). Being an ORF, TRBV23-1 has a function that is uncertain. Trimming cost V 0 bases and J 3 bases, with 8 bases left between them. The CDR3 is 14 amino acids. CDR3 region: CASSQSNREETQYF. The CDR3 DNA follows: TGCGCCAGCAGTCAATCGAACAGGGAAGAGACCCAGTACTTC.